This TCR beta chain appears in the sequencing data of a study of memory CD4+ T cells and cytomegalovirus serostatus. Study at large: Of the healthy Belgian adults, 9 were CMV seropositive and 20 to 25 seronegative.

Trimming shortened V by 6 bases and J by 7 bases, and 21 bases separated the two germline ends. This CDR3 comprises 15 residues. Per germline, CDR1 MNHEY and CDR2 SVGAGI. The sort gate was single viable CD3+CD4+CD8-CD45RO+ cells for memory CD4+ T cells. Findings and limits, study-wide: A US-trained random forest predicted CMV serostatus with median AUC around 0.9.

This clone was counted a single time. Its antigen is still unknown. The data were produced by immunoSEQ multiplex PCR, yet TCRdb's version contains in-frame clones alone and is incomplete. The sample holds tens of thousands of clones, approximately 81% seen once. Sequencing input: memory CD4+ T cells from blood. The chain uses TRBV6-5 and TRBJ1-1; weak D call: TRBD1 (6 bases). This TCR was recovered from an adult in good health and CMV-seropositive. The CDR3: CASSYHSPTGYEAFF. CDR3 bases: TGTGCCAGCAGCTATCACAGCCCCACAGGGTATGAAGCTTTCTTT.